This T cell receptor (beta chain) appears in the sequencing data of a study of shared clonotypes between healthy human individuals. Study-wide findings and caveats: Relative to memory subsets, naive subsets generally showed larger estimated richness. Some naive CD4 clonotypes, 4% to 6%, turned up in common across a few donors.

Germline V lookup: CDR1 LNHNV, CDR2 YYDKDF (reference sequence). The CDR3 is made up of 13 amino acids. The V and J ends lost 4 bases and 8 bases respectively, with 12 bases between them. The deep-level immunoSEQ assay was used. Generated by immunoSEQ multiplex PCR, the TCRdb table keeps only in-frame clones and is missing some. Of approximately 1,500,000 clones listed, about 98% are singletons. As to this clone: Antigen: not known.

The receptor was isolated from a man aged 25-45 years in good health. This chain connects TRBV15 to TRBJ2-1; D not resolved. Material for sequencing was naive CD4+ T cells sorted from blood. The subset here: CD45RA+ positively selected. The CDR3 DNA sequence: TGTGCCACCAGCACGGGCCCCTGGGATGAGCAGTTCTTC. Translated, it gives CATSTGPWDEQFF.